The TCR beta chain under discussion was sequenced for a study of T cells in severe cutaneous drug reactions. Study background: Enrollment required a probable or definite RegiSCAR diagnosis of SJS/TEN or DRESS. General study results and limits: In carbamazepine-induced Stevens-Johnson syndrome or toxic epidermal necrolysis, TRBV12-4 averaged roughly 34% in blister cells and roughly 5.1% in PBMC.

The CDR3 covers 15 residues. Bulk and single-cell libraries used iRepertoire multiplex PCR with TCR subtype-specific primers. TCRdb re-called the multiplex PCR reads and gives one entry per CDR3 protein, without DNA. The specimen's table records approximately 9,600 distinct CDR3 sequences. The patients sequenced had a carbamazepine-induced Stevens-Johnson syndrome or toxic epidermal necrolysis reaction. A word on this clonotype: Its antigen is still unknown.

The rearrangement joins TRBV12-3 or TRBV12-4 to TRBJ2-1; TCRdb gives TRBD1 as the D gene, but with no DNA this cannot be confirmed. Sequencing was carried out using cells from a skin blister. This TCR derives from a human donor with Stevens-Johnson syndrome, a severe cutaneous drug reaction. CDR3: CASSYRDSSYNEQFF.